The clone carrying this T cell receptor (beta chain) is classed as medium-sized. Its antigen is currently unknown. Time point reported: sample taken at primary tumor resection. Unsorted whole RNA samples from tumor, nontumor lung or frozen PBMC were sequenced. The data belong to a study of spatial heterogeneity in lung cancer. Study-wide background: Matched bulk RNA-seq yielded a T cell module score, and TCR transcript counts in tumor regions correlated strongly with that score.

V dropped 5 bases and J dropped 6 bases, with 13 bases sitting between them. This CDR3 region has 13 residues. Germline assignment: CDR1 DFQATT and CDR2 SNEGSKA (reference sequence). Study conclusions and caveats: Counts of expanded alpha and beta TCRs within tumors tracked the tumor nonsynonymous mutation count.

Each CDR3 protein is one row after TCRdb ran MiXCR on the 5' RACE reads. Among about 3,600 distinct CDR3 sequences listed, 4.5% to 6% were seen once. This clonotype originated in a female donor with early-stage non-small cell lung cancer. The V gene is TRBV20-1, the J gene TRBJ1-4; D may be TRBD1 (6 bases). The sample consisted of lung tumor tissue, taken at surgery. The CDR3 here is CSASGEMDEKLFF. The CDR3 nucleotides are TGCAGTGCTTCAGGGGAAATGGATGAAAAACTGTTTTTT.